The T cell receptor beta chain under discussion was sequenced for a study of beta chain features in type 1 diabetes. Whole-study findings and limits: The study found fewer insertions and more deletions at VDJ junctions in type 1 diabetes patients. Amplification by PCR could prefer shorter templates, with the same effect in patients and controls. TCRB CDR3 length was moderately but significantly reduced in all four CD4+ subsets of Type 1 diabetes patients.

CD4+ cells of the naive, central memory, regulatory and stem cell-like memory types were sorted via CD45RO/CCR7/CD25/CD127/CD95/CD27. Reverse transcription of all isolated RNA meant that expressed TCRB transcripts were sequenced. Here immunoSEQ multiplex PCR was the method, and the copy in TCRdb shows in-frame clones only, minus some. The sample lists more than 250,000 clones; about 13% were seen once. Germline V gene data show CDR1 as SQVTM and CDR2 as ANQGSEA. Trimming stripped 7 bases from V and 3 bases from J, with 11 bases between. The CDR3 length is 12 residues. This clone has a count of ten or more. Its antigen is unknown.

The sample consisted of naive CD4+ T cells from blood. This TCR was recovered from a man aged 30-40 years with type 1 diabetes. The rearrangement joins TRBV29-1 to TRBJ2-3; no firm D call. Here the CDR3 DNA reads TGCAGCGGCTCGGTATCGACAGATACGCAGTATTTT. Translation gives CSGSVSTDTQYF.